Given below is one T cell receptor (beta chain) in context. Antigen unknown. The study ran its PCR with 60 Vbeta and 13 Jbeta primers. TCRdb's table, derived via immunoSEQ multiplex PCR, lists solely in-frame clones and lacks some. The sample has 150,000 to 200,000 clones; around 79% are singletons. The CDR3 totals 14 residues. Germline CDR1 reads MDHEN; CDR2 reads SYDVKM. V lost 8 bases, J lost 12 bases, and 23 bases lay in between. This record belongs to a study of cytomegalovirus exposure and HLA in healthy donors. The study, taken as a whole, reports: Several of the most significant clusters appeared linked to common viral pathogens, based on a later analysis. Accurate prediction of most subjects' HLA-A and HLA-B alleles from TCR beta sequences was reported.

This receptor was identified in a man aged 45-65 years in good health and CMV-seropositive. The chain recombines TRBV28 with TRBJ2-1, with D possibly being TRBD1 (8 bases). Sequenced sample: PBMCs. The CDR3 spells CASGKQGGSGRQFF. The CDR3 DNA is TGTGCCAGCGGAAAACAGGGGGGGTCTGGACGGCAGTTCTTC.